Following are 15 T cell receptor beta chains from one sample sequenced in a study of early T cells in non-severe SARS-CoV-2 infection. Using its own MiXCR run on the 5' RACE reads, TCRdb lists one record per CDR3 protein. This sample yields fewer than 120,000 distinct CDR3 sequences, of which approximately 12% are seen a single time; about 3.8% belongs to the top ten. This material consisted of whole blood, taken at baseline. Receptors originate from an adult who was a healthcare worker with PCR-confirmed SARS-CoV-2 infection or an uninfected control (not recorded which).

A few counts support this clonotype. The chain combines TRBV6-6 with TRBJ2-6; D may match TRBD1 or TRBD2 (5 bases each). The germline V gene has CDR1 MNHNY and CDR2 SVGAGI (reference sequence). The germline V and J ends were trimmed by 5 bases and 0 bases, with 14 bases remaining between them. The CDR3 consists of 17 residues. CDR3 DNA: TGTGCCAGCAGTAGAGGGGACGGAAACTCTGGGGCCAACGTCCTGACTTTC. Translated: CASSRGDGNSGANVLTF.

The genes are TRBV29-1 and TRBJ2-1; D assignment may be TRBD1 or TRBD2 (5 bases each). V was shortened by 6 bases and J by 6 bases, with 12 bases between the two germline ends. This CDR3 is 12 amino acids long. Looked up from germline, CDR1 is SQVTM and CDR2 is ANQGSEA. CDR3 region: CSVQDGANEQFF. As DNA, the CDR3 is TGCAGCGTCCAGGACGGGGCCAATGAGCAGTTCTTC.

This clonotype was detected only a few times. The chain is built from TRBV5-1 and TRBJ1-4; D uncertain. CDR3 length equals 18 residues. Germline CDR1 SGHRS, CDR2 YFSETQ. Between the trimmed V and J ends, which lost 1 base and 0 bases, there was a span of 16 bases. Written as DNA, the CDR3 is TGCGCCAGCAGCTTGAGGAAAGAGACACTTGCAACTAATGAAAAACTGTTTTTT. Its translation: CASSLRKETLATNEKLFF.

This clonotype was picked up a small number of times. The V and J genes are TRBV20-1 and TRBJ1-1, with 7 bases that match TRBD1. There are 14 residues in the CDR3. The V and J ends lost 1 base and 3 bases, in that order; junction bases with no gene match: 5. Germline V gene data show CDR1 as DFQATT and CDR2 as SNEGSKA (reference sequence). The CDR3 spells CSARGEQGYTEAFF. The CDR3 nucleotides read TGCAGTGCTAGAGGTGAACAGGGGTACACTGAAGCTTTCTTT.

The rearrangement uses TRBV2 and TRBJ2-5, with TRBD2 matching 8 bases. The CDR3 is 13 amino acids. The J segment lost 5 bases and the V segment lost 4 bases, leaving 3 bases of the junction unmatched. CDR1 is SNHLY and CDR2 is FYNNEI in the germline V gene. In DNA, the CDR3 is TGTGCCAGCAGTGTCAGACTAGCGGAGACCCAGTACTTC. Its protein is CASSVRLAETQYF.

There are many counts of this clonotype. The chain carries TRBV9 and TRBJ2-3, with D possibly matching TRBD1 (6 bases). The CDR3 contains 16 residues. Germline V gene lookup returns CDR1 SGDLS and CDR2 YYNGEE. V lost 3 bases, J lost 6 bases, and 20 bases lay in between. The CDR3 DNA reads TGTGCCAGCAGCGGTAGGGGGATTTTGGAGGCGGATACGCAGTATTTT. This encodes CASSGRGILEADTQYF.

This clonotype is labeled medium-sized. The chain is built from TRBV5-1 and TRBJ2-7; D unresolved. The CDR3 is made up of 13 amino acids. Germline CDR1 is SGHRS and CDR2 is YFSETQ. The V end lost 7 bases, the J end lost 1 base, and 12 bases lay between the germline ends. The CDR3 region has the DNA TGCGCCAGCGCTCCCCTCAGTTCCTACGAGCAGTACTTC. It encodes CASAPLSSYEQYF. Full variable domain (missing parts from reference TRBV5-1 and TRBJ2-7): KAGVTQTPRYLIKTRGQQVTLSCSPISGHRSVSWYQQTPGQGLQFLFEYFSETQRNKGNFPGRFSGRQFSNSRSEMNVSTLELGDSALYLCASAPLSSYEQYFGPGTRLTVT.

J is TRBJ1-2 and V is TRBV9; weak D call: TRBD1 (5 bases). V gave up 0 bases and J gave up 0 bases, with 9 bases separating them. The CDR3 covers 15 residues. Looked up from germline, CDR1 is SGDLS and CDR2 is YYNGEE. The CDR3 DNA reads TGTGCCAGCAGCGTAGCTCCAGGGACTAACTATGGCTACACCTTC. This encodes CASSVAPGTNYGYTF.

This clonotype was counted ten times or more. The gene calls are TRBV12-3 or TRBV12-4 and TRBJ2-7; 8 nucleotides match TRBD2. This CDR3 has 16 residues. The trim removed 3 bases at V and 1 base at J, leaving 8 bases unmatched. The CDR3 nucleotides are TGTGCCAGCAGTTTCTCGGCTAGCGGGCGATCCTACGAGCAGTACTTC. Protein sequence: CASSFSASGRSYEQYF.

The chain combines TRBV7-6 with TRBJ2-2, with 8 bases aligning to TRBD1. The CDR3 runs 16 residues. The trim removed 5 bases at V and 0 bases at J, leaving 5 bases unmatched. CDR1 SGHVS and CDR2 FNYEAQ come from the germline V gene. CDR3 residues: CASSIRTGTNTGELFF. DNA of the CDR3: TGTGCCAGCAGCATCCGGACAGGGACGAACACCGGGGAGCTGTTTTTT.

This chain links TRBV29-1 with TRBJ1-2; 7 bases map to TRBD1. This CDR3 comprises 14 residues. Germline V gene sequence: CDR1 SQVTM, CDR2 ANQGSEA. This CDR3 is CSAGTDSANYGYTF. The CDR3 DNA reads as TGCAGTGCAGGGACAGACTCAGCTAACTATGGCTACACCTTC.

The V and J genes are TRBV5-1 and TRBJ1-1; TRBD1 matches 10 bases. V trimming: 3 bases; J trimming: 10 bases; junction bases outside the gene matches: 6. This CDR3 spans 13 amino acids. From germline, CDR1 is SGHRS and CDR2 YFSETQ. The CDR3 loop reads CASSSTGGGGAFF. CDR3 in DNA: TGCGCCAGCAGCTCGACAGGGGGCGGTGGAGCTTTCTTT.

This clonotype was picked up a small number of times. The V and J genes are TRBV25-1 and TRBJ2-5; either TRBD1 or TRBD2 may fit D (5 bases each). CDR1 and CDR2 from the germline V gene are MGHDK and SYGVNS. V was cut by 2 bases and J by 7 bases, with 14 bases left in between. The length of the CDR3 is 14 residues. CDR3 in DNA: TGTGCCAGCAGTGAAGTAAAGGGGAGAGGGACCCAGTACTTC. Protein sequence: CASSEVKGRGTQYF.

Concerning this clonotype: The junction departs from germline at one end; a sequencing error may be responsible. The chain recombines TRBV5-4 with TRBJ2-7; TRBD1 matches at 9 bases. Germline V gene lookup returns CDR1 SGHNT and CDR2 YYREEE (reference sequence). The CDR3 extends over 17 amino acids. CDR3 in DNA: TGTGCCGGCAGCCCAGACCTCTCCCGGGACAGGGACTACGAGCAGTACTTC. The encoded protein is CAGSPDLSRDRDYEQYF. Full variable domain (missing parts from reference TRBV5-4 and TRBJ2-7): ETGVTQSPTHLIKTRGQQVTLRCSSQSGHNTVSWYQQALGQGPQFIFQYYREEENGRGNFPPRFSGLQFPNYSSELNVNALELDDSALYLCAGSPDLSRDRDYEQYFGPGTRLTVT.

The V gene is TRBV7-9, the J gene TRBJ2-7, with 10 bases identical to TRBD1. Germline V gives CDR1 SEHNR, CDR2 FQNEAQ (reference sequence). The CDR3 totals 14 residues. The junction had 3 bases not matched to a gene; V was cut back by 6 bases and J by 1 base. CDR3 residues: CASRGTGDSYEQYF. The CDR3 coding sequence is TGTGCCAGCAGGGGGACAGGGGATTCCTACGAGCAGTACTTC. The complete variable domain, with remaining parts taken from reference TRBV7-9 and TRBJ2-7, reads DTGVSQNPRHKITKRGQNVTFRCDPISEHNRLYWYRQTLGQGPEFLTYFQNEAQLEKSRLLSDRFSAERPKGSFSTLEIQRTEQGDSAMYLCASRGTGDSYEQYFGPGTRLTVT.